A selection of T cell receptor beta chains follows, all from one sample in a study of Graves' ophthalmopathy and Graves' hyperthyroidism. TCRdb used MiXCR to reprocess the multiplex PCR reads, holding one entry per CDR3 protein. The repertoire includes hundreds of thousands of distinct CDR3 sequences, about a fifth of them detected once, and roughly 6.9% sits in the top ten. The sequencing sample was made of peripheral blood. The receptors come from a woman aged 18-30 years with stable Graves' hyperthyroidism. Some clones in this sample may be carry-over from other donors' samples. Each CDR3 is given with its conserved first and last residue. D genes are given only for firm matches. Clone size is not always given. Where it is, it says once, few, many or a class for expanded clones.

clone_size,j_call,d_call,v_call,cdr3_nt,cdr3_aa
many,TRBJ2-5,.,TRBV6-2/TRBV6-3,TGTGCCAGCAGTTCGGTCAGAAAAGAGACCCAGTACTTC,CASSSVRKETQYF
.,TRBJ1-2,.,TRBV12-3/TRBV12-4,TGTGCCAGCAGTCCCGGACAGTCTCTCTATGGCTACACCTTC,CASSPGQSLYGYTF
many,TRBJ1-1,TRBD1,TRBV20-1,TGCAGTGCTCGGACAGGGGCCGCGAACACTGAAGCTTTCTTT,CSARTGAANTEAFF
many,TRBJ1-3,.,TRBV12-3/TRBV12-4,TGTGCCAGCAGTTTCTGGGGAAACTCTGGAAACACCATATATTTT,CASSFWGNSGNTIYF
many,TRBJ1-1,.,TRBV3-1,TGTGCCAGCAGCCAAGTAGGGATGAACACTGAAGCTTTCTTT,CASSQVGMNTEAFF
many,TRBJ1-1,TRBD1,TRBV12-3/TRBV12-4,TGTGCCACCACCCGGGACAGGGATGAAGCTTTCTTT,CATTRDRDEAFF
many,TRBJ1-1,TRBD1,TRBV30,TGTGCCTGGAGAGGACAGGGGGCACCGAGCACTGAAGCTTTCTTT,CAWRGQGAPSTEAFF
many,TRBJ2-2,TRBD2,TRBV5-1,TGCGCCAGCAGGCGGACTAGCGGGAGAACAACCGGGGAGCTGTTTTTT,CASRRTSGRTTGELFF
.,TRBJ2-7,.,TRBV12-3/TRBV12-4,TGTGCCAGCAGTTATGGACGCGGATGGGCCTACGAGCAGTACTTC,CASSYGRGWAYEQYF
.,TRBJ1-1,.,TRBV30,TGTACCTGGAGTGGCGGAGGCACTGAAGCTTTCTTT,CTWSGGGTEAFF
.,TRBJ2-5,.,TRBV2,TGTGCCAGCAGTGGACCGGGACCCACCCCAGAGACCCAGTACTTC,CASSGPGPTPETQYF
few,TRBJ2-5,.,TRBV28,TGTGCCAGCAGTTTGATTAGGGTCGGGGGAGAGACCCAGTACTTC,CASSLIRVGGETQYF
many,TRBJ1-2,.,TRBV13,TGTGCCAGCAGCAGTCGGGACGTAAGTAACTATGGCTACACCTTC,CASSSRDVSNYGYTF
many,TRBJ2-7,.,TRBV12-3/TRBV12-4,TGTGCCAGCAGAGAACAGGGATGGATCGAGCAGTACTTC,CASREQGWIEQYF
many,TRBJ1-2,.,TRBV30,TGTGCCTGGAGTAGCAGGGCCGACTATGGCTACACCTTC,CAWSSRADYGYTF
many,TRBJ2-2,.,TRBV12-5,TGTGCTAGTGGTCAACTGCGGAACACCGGGGAGCTGTTTTTT,CASGQLRNTGELFF
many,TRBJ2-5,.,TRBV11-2,TGTGCCAGCAGCTCAAGACCGCGGGAGACCCAGTACTTC,CASSSRPRETQYF
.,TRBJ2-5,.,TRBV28,TGTGCCAGCAGTTTTGAAGAGGATCGGGGGCTCGGAGAGACCCAGTACTTC,CASSFEEDRGLGETQYF
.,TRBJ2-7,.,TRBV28,TGTGCCAGCAGTCTGACACGTTCCTACGAGCAGTACTTC,CASSLTRSYEQYF
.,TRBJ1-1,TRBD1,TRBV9,TGTGCCAGCAGCTCCACCGGGACAGGGCCTGAAGCTTTCTTT,CASSSTGTGPEAFF
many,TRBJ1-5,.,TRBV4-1,TGCGCCAGCAGCTTAAGCGGGGGGGTGAATCAGCCCCAGCATTTT,CASSLSGGVNQPQHF
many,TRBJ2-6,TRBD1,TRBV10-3,TGTGCCATAAGCAGGGGGTCGGCTGGGGCCAACGTCCTGACTTTC,CAISRGSAGANVLTF